This T cell receptor beta chain was recorded in a study of T cells after yellow fever vaccination. Study-level findings and limits: There was a possibility that FACS-sorted repertoires contained abundant clonotypes contaminating from the bulk population.

Concerning this clonotype itself: What it binds is unknown.

For TCR, cDNA came from 5'RACE template switching, which added a universal primer site and UMIs. TCRdb independently ran MiXCR on the 5' RACE reads; one entry per CDR3 protein. The table records around 530,000 distinct CDR3 sequences, about 17% of them present only once. There are 15 residues in the CDR3. V was cut by 1 base and J by 1 base, with 8 bases left in between. The germline V gene has CDR1 LNHNV and CDR2 YYDKDF (reference sequence). This material consisted of PBMCs, taken around 5 days after the first yellow fever vaccination. The chain has TRBV15 and TRBJ2-1; D tentatively fits TRBD1 or TRBD2 (6 bases each). This TCR came from a man between 18 and 29 years old who received the YFV17D yellow fever vaccine. The DNA of the CDR3 is TGTGCCACCAGCAGAGGGGGGGCATCCTACAATGAGCAGTTCTTC. This sequence encodes CATSRGGASYNEQFF.